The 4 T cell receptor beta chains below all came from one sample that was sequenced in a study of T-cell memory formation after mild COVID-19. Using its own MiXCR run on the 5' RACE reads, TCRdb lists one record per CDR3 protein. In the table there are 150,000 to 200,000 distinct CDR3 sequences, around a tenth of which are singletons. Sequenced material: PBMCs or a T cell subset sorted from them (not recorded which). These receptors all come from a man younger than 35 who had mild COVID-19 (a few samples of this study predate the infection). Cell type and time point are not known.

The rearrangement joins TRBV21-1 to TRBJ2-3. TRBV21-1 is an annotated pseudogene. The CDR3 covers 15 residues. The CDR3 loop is CASSKSVGPTDTQYF. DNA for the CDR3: TGTGCCAGCAGCAAAAGTGTAGGACCCACAGATACGCAGTATTTT.

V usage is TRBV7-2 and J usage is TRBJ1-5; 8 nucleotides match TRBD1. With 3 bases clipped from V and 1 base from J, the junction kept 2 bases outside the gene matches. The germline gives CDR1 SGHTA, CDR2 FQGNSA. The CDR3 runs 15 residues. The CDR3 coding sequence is TGTGCCAGCAGCTTCAGGGGGCGAAGCAATCAGCCCCAGCATTTT. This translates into CASSFRGRSNQPQHF.

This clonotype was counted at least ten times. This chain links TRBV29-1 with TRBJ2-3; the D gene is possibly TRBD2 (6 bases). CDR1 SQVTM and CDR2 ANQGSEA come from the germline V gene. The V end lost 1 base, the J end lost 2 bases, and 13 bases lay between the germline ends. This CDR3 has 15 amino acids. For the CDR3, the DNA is TGCAGCGTTGAAGGGCCGGGCGGGGACACAGATACGCAGTATTTT. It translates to CSVEGPGGDTDTQYF.

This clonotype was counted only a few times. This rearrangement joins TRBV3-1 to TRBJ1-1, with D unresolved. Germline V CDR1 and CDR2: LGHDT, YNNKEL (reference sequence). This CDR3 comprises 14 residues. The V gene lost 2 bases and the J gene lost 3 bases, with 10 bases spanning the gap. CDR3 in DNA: TGTGCCAGCAGCCAACGGGGAGGTGACACTGAAGCTTTCTTT. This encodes CASSQRGGDTEAFF.